This T cell receptor beta chain was captured by sequencing in a study of T cells after yellow fever vaccination. Study summary: Preparation of the low-cell-number fractions used SMART-Seq v4 Ultra Low Input.

UMIs and a universal primer site were added when TCR cDNA was made by 5'RACE template switching. TCRdb re-derived calls from the 5' RACE reads in MiXCR, one entry per CDR3 protein. The table shows some 500,000 distinct CDR3 sequences, with approximately 12% occurring only once. Note on this clonotype: Its antigen remains unidentified.

The V gene's germline CDR1 is SGHTS and CDR2 YDEGEE. The CDR3 has 15 amino acids. Trimming removed 1 base from V and 1 base from J, with 11 bases in between. Notes on the study in general: The secondary response peaked faster, at day 5 versus 15, but was weaker. Subsequent to the booster, the majority of primary-vaccination clones reappeared (approximately 95% CD4, 80% to 90% CD8).

This receptor was obtained from a man aged 25 to 40 who received the YFV17D yellow fever vaccine. Sequencing used PBMCs, obtained on the day of the yellow fever booster vaccination. The chain employs TRBV5-8 and TRBJ2-5; D gene ambiguous. CDR3 in amino acids: CASSLFPRSQETQYF. In DNA, the CDR3 is TGTGCCAGCAGCTTGTTTCCTCGATCCCAAGAGACCCAGTACTTC.